The 28 T cell receptor beta chains below were found in one sample sequenced in a study of CD8 T cells in Susac syndrome. Reverse transcription of 0.5 to 1 ug RNA used random hexamers. One entry per CDR3 protein, called by TCRdb with MiXCR from the immunoSEQ multiplex PCR reads. The table lists just under 150,000 distinct CDR3 sequences, approximately 93% of them singletons. Sequenced sample: CD4+ T cells from PBMCs. The receptors here all came from a human donor in good health.

This clonotype has just one count. This sequence joins TRBV10-3 and TRBJ1-1; D may be TRBD1 (5 bases). The CDR3 is 13 amino acids. The ends were cut back, 6 bases at V and 4 bases at J, with 12 bases in the middle. The V gene's germline CDR1 is ENHRY and CDR2 SYGVKD. CDR3 sequence reads: CAIRGREGTEAFF. The CDR3 bases are TGTGCCATCAGGGGCAGGGAAGGCACTGAAGCTTTCTTT.

The chain links TRBV25-1 to TRBJ1-2; 11 nucleotides line up with TRBD1. There are 13 residues in the CDR3. The J segment lost 8 bases and the V segment lost 10 bases, leaving 9 bases of the junction unmatched. Per the germline V gene, CDR1 is MGHDK and CDR2 is SYGVNS. In nucleotides, the CDR3 is TGTGCCACCGGCGGACAGGGGGCAGGAGGCTACACCTTC. Residues: CATGGQGAGGYTF.

The chain links TRBV5-4 to TRBJ2-5; TRBD1 aligns across 10 bases. CDR1 is SGHNT and CDR2 is YYREEE in the germline V gene (reference sequence). J was trimmed by 8 bases and V by 1 base; bases with no gene match: 8. The CDR3 consists of 15 residues. CDR3 bases: TGTGCCAGCAGCTTGAAGACAGGGGGCGGTGGAACCCAGTACTTC. Residues: CASSLKTGGGGTQYF.

Here the CDR3 DNA reads TGCGCCAGCAGCCGGATCCAGGGGACAGGGGTAGGGAAACTGTTTTTT. Translated: CASSRIQGTGVGKLFF. The chain combines TRBV5-1 with TRBJ1-4, with 10 bases matching TRBD1. The germline V gene encodes CDR1 SGHRS and CDR2 YFSETQ. The CDR3 runs 16 residues. Trimming at V came to 4 bases and at J to 11 bases, leaving 14 bases not matched to a gene.

The chain links TRBV19 to TRBJ2-1, with TRBD2 matching over 7 bases. Germline lookup yields CDR1 LNHDA and CDR2 SQIVND (reference sequence). The trim removed 6 bases at V and 3 bases at J, leaving 11 bases unmatched. This CDR3 comprises 16 residues. The CDR3 reads CASSLQGAGFYNEQFF. DNA of the CDR3: TGTGCCAGTAGCCTACAAGGAGCGGGATTCTACAATGAGCAGTTCTTC.

This rearrangement joins TRBV7-6 to TRBJ2-1; D could derive from TRBD1 or TRBD2 (5 bases each). The CDR3 is made up of 14 amino acids. Per germline, CDR1 SGHVS and CDR2 FNYEAQ. V lost 1 base to trimming and J lost 6 bases, with 10 bases between them. CDR3 amino acids: CASSLVGGVNEQFF. The CDR3 region has the DNA TGTGCCAGCAGCTTAGTTGGGGGAGTCAATGAGCAGTTCTTC.

The CDR3 sequence is CASSALAGQVGYYEQYF. Here the CDR3 DNA reads TGTGCCAGCAGTGCGCTAGCGGGACAGGTGGGCTACTACGAGCAGTACTTC. The V and J genes are TRBV6-1 and TRBJ2-7; TRBD2 might be the D (9 bases). CDR1 and CDR2 (germline): MNHNS, SASEGT. Trimming removed 4 bases from V and 3 bases from J, with 22 bases in between. The CDR3 sequence is 17 residues long.

The V call is TRBV20-1, the J call TRBJ2-5; D might be TRBD2 (5 bases). Deletions cut 2 bases from V and 3 bases from J, with 7 bases between. There are 12 residues in the CDR3. The germline V gene encodes CDR1 DFQATT and CDR2 SNEGSKA (reference sequence). CDR3 sequence reads: CSARTGKETQYF. In nucleotides, the CDR3 is TGCAGTGCTAGAACGGGAAAAGAGACCCAGTACTTC.

This chain joins TRBV25-1 and TRBJ2-1, with TRBD2 matching over 7 bases. CDR3 length: 14 residues. J lost 6 bases, V lost 9 bases, and 11 bases had no gene match. CDR1 is MGHDK, CDR2 SYGVNS, per germline. The DNA of the CDR3 is TGTGCCAGTGCTGGAGGGAGGGCGTTCAATGAGCAGTTCTTC. Protein sequence: CASAGGRAFNEQFF.

This clonotype appeared once. The V gene is TRBV7-6, the J gene TRBJ2-5; D gene uncertain. Germline V CDR1 and CDR2: SGHVS, FNYEAQ. This CDR3 region has 13 residues. Trimming cost V 6 bases and J 2 bases, with 10 bases left between them. The CDR3 loop reads CASSGLGQETQYF. The CDR3 region has the DNA TGTGCCAGCAGTGGGCTCGGACAAGAGACCCAGTACTTC.

This clonotype appeared a single time. This chain connects TRBV10-3 to TRBJ1-1; D is uncertain. CDR3 length equals 13 residues. V shed 2 bases and J shed 1 base, with 5 bases lying between them. Germline V gene lookup returns CDR1 ENHRY and CDR2 SYGVKD. The CDR3 region is CAISEGWNTEAFF. Here the CDR3 DNA reads TGTGCCATCAGTGAGGGATGGAACACTGAAGCTTTCTTT.

V gene TRBV27 combines with J gene TRBJ1-2; TRBD1 is a possible D gene (5 bases). The CDR3 extends over 12 amino acids. Per germline, CDR1 MNHEY and CDR2 SMNVEV (reference sequence). Trimming pared 6 bases from V and 8 bases from J, leaving 13 bases between. The CDR3 sequence is CASSSAGQGYTF. CDR3 coding DNA: TGTGCCAGCAGCTCGGCAGGGCAGGGCTACACCTTC.

This clonotype was found once. This chain joins TRBV16 and TRBJ2-7, with 7 nucleotides matching TRBD2. V lost 0 bases, J lost 6 bases, and 5 bases stayed unmatched. This CDR3 has 14 amino acids. CDR1 is KGHSY, CDR2 FQNENV, per germline. The CDR3 region is CASSQSVGRGEQYF. For the CDR3, the DNA is TGTGCCAGCAGCCAATCGGTTGGGAGGGGCGAGCAGTACTTC.

This clonotype has a single count. The gene calls are TRBV10-3 and TRBJ2-1, with D uncertain. The CDR3 sequence is 14 residues long. V was shortened by 2 bases and J by 6 bases, with 11 bases between the two germline ends. CDR1 is ENHRY and CDR2 is SYGVKD in the germline V gene. CDR3 nucleotide sequence: TGTGCCATCAGTGAGGATAGGTCCGGCAATGAGCAGTTCTTC. Translation: CAISEDRSGNEQFF.

J is TRBJ1-1 and V is TRBV7-9, with D possibly TRBD1 on 6 matching bases. The length of the CDR3 is 12 residues. Deletions cut 3 bases from V and 7 bases from J, with 9 bases between. Germline-derived CDR1 and CDR2 are SEHNR and FQNEAQ (reference sequence). The CDR3 nucleotides read TGTGCCAGCAGCTTCCCCAGGGGTGAAGCTTTCTTT. As protein: CASSFPRGEAFF.

V and J are TRBV20-1 and TRBJ2-3; perhaps TRBD2 as D (6 bases). Germline V gene data show CDR1 as DFQATT and CDR2 as SNEGSKA (reference sequence). Deletions cut 3 bases from V and 2 bases from J, with 12 bases between. The CDR3 sequence is 14 residues long. This chain's CDR3 is CSARAGLNTDTQYF. CDR3 DNA sequence: TGCAGTGCTAGGGCGGGACTGAACACAGATACGCAGTATTTT.

The V gene is TRBV2, the J gene TRBJ1-5, with 10 bases that match TRBD1. The junction had 11 bases not matched to a gene; V was cut back by 8 bases and J by 7 bases. Germline values: CDR1 SNHLY, CDR2 FYNNEI. This CDR3 spans 15 amino acids. The CDR3 DNA sequence: TGTGCCAGCGCAAACACCCGGGACAGGGGACAGCCCCAGCATTTT. Residues: CASANTRDRGQPQHF.

The chain couples TRBV5-1 to TRBJ2-5; perhaps TRBD2 as D (6 bases). The length of the CDR3 is 14 residues. Trimming took off 0 bases at V and 4 bases at J, with 10 bases between the two ends. The germline V gene has CDR1 SGHRS and CDR2 YFSETQ. This chain's CDR3 is CASSLGGVRETQYF. As DNA, the CDR3 is TGCGCCAGCAGCTTGGGGGGGGTTCGAGAGACCCAGTACTTC.

The chain is built from TRBV3-1 and TRBJ2-3; D perhaps matches TRBD1 (5 bases). The CDR3 covers 15 residues. CDR1 and CDR2 (germline): LGHDT, YNNKEL (reference sequence). Trimming took off 3 bases at V and 0 bases at J, with 10 bases between the two ends. CDR3 nucleotide sequence: TGTGCCAGCAGCCAGCTAGGGGTTAGCACAGATACGCAGTATTTT. Its protein product is CASSQLGVSTDTQYF.

The V gene is TRBV5-1, the J gene TRBJ1-1; no clear D. The CDR3 runs to 15 residues. V lost 0 bases and J lost 0, with 9 bases in between. Germline CDR1 and CDR2: SGHRS and YFSETQ. CDR3 DNA: TGCGCCAGCAGCTTGGGGTTGACGGTGAACACTGAAGCTTTCTTT. It codes for CASSLGLTVNTEAFF.

This CDR3 is CASNSMGVPELFF. The CDR3 nucleotides are TGTGCCAGCAACTCTATGGGGGTGCCGGAGCTGTTTTTT. This chain uses TRBV5-4 with TRBJ2-2; either TRBD1 or TRBD2 may fit D (5 bases each). CDR1 is SGHNT, CDR2 YYREEE, per germline (reference sequence). The CDR3 sequence is 13 residues long. Trimming took 6 bases from V and 10 from J, leaving 16 bases between them.

Written as DNA, the CDR3 is TGTGCCAGCACCCGCCCGACAGGGGACGAGCAGTACTTC. Residues: CASTRPTGDEQYF. The chain combines TRBV28 with TRBJ2-7; the match to TRBD1 covers 8 bases. The length of the CDR3 is 13 residues. The V segment lost 7 bases and the J segment 5 bases; nucleotides outside the gene matches: 7. The germline CDR1 and CDR2 sequences are MDHEN and SYDVKM.

V is TRBV27 and J is TRBJ1-2, with no clear D. CDR3 length: 15 amino acids. V was clipped by 7 bases and J by 8 bases, with 23 bases between them. The germline gives CDR1 MNHEY, CDR2 SMNVEV (reference sequence). The DNA of the CDR3 is TGTGCCAGCACCTTTAGAGCCGGGCCTACTGCGGGCTACACCTTC. Its protein is CASTFRAGPTAGYTF.

The chain has TRBV30 and TRBJ2-1; 8 nucleotides agree with TRBD2. V was clipped by 4 bases and J by 12 bases; unmatched bases: 5. CDR3 length equals 11 residues. Germline V gene sequence: CDR1 GTSNPN, CDR2 SVGIG (reference sequence). CDR3 in amino acids: CAWMGGRRQFF. For the CDR3, the DNA is TGTGCCTGGATGGGCGGGAGGCGGCAGTTCTTC.

The chain combines TRBV7-2 with TRBJ2-3; TRBD2 matches at 8 bases. This CDR3 region has 13 residues. Germline CDR1 SGHTA, CDR2 FQGNSA. Trimming removed 7 bases from V and 5 bases from J; junction bases left unmatched: 5. This CDR3 is CASNRLALDTQYF. The CDR3 bases are TGTGCCAGCAACAGACTAGCGCTAGATACGCAGTATTTT.

The chain has TRBV2 and TRBJ2-5, with TRBD2 as a possible D gene (5 bases). The CDR3 has 13 residues. From germline, CDR1 is SNHLY and CDR2 FYNNEI. The germline V and J ends were trimmed by 1 base and 9 bases, with 12 bases remaining between them. The CDR3 spells CASSEELVEAQYF. The CDR3 nucleotides read TGTGCCAGCAGTGAAGAACTAGTCGAAGCCCAGTACTTC.

The chain joins TRBV28 to TRBJ1-1; no reliable D call. From germline, CDR1 is MDHEN and CDR2 SYDVKM. The length of the CDR3 is 14 residues. Trimming stripped 5 bases from V and 1 base from J, with 11 bases between. CDR3 sequence (DNA): TGTGCCAGCAGTCCTTGGGGAGCGAACACTGAAGCTTTCTTT. Amino acid sequence: CASSPWGANTEAFF.

The chain is built from TRBV18 and TRBJ1-2, with 7 bases matching TRBD1. Germline V gene sequence: CDR1 KGHSH, CDR2 LQKENI. With 1 base clipped from V and 6 bases from J, the junction kept 2 bases outside the gene matches. There are 13 residues in the CDR3. CDR3 region: CASSPRDRDGYTF. CDR3 nucleotide sequence: TGTGCCAGCTCACCACGCGACAGGGATGGCTACACCTTC.